Below are 26 T cell receptor beta chains sequenced from a single sample in a study of cytomegalovirus exposure and HLA in healthy donors. The primer mix had 60 Vbeta and 13 Jbeta primers. Assay used: immunoSEQ multiplex PCR; TCRdb lists only in-frame clones, some missing. The profile shows approximately 120,000 clones, 77% of them singletons. Sequencing input: PBMCs. The origin of the receptors is a man aged 35 to 55 in good health and CMV-seropositive.

This chain uses TRBV27 with TRBJ2-1; D unclear. CDR1 is MNHEY, CDR2 SMNVEV, per germline (reference sequence). V dropped 5 bases and J dropped 0 bases, with 5 bases sitting between them. The CDR3 runs to 13 residues. Written as DNA, the CDR3 is TGTGCCAGCAGTCAAAACTCCTACAATGAGCAGTTCTTC. Translated, it gives CASSQNSYNEQFF.

This clone was observed a few times. This chain uses TRBV4-3 with TRBJ2-5, with 8 bases aligning to TRBD2. V gave up 3 bases and J gave up 5 bases; unmatched junction bases: 8. This CDR3 spans 15 amino acids. Germline V gene lookup returns CDR1 LGHNA and CDR2 YSLEER. Here the CDR3 reads CASSQTGGPGETQYF. CDR3 DNA: TGCGCCAGCAGCCAGACGGGGGGGCCGGGGGAGACCCAGTACTTC.

This chain joins TRBV7-2 and TRBJ2-1, with 11 positions matching TRBD1. V shed 5 bases, J shed 8 bases, and the junction held 14 bases outside the gene matches. The CDR3 contains 17 residues. CDR1 and CDR2 from the germline V gene are SGHTA and FQGNSA. In DNA, the CDR3 is TGTGCCAGCAGCATTCTGATGGACAGGGGGCGGGGGTATGAGCAGTTCTTC. Encoded protein: CASSILMDRGRGYEQFF.

The chain is built from TRBV6-8 and TRBJ1-6; TRBD1 matches 9 bases. V lost 0 bases and J lost 2; bases outside the gene matches: 11. Looked up from germline, CDR1 is MNHGY and CDR2 is SAAAGT. The CDR3 is made up of 20 amino acids. CDR3 sequence: CASSYSRDRDLFPYNSPLHF. The CDR3 bases are TGTGCCAGCAGTTACTCTCGGGACAGGGACTTATTCCCCTATAATTCACCCCTCCACTTT.

V gene TRBV6-5 combines with J gene TRBJ1-1; D perhaps matches TRBD1 (5 bases). The ends were cut back, 0 bases at V and 4 bases at J, with 6 bases in the middle. The CDR3 contains 13 residues. Germline CDR1 is MNHEY and CDR2 is SVGAGI. In DNA form, the CDR3 reads TGTGCCAGCAGTTACTCGGGGGGCACTGAAGCTTTCTTT. It translates to CASSYSGGTEAFF.

The chain links TRBV4-2 to TRBJ2-7; 7 bases align to TRBD2. The CDR3 contains 14 residues. Trimming removed 5 bases from V and 3 bases from J; junction bases left unmatched: 7. Germline lookup yields CDR1 LGHNA and CDR2 YNFKEQ. For the CDR3, the DNA is TGTGCCAGCAGCGGGCGGGCGGGGGACTACGAGCAGTACTTC. Its protein product is CASSGRAGDYEQYF.

The chain uses TRBV18 and TRBJ1-2; 7 bases map to TRBD1. The germline V gene encodes CDR1 KGHSH and CDR2 LQKENI. This CDR3 comprises 14 residues. The J segment lost 8 bases and the V segment lost 3 bases, leaving 9 bases of the junction unmatched. DNA of the CDR3: TGTGCCAGCTCACCTACGGGACAGTTCCGGGGCTACACCTTC. Its protein product is CASSPTGQFRGYTF.

The chain uses TRBV7-9 and TRBJ1-2; the D gene is possibly TRBD1 (6 bases). The CDR3 is made up of 13 amino acids. Germline V gene lookup returns CDR1 SEHNR and CDR2 FQNEAQ (reference sequence). V shed 3 bases and J shed 4 bases, with 9 bases lying between them. CDR3 in DNA: TGTGCCAGCAGCTTCGGACAGCTCTATGGCTACACCTTC. Its translation is CASSFGQLYGYTF.

The chain couples TRBV6-1 to TRBJ2-5, with TRBD1 matching 9 bases. Germline loops: CDR1 MNHNS, CDR2 SASEGT. The length of the CDR3 is 14 residues. The trim removed 4 bases at V and 2 bases at J, leaving 2 bases unmatched. Written as DNA, the CDR3 is TGTGCCAGCAGTGCGGACAGGGGACAAGAGACCCAGTACTTC. This gives the protein CASSADRGQETQYF.

This clone was found once. The J gene is TRBJ2-2, the V gene TRBV23-1; a possible D gene is TRBD2 (5 bases). TRBV23-1 is designated an ORF whose function remains uncertain. The CDR3 is 17 residues long. V shed 3 bases and J shed 0 bases, with 14 bases lying between them. The CDR3 is CASSQTRGVANTGELFF. As DNA, the CDR3 is TGCGCCAGCAGTCAGACCCGGGGAGTCGCGAACACCGGGGAGCTGTTTTTT.

The V call is TRBV5-4, the J call TRBJ2-7, with a weak D call TRBD1 (6 bases). Germline V gene lookup returns CDR1 SGHNT and CDR2 YYREEE (reference sequence). The CDR3 runs to 15 residues. Trimming removed 0 bases at V and 2 bases at J, with 12 bases between. The CDR3 bases are TGTGCCAGCAGCTTGGGGGGGCAGGCCACCTACGAGCAGTACTTC. It translates to CASSLGGQATYEQYF.

V usage is TRBV28 and J usage is TRBJ1-5, with D hard to call. Germline CDR1 reads MDHEN; CDR2 reads SYDVKM. The CDR3 sequence is 11 residues long. Trimming removed 8 bases at V and 8 bases at J, with 10 bases between. CDR3 amino acids: CASALAKPQHF. Written as DNA, the CDR3 is TGTGCCAGCGCTCTAGCAAAGCCCCAGCATTTT.

The rearrangement joins TRBV29-1 to TRBJ1-4, with D unclear. The germline V and J ends were trimmed by 7 bases and 7 bases, with 16 bases remaining between them. Per the germline V gene, CDR1 is SQVTM and CDR2 is ANQGSEA. The CDR3 loop spans 13 amino acids. In nucleotides, the CDR3 is TGCAGCGCAGGTGTGGAGGGTAGTGAAAAACTGTTTTTT. This sequence encodes CSAGVEGSEKLFF.

This clone was seen a handful of times. DNA for the CDR3: TGTGCCAGCAGATATACCGGGACAGTCCCCTACGAGCAGTACTTC. Encoded protein: CASRYTGTVPYEQYF. The chain links TRBV6-1 to TRBJ2-7; 7 positions agree with TRBD1. This CDR3 spans 15 amino acids. The trim removed 6 bases at V and 2 bases at J, leaving 10 bases unmatched. In germline, CDR1 is MNHNS, CDR2 SASEGT.

The chain uses TRBV7-3 and TRBJ1-1; D call uncertain. This CDR3 comprises 13 residues. Germline loops: CDR1 SGHTA, CDR2 FQGTGA. V lost 4 bases and J lost 5, with 11 bases in between. DNA of the CDR3: TGTGCCAGCAGCTCGAGAGTAGATACTGAAGCTTTCTTT. Its translation: CASSSRVDTEAFF.

CDR3 loop: CASSLARSPQHF. The CDR3 bases are TGTGCCAGCAGCTTAGCGCGTTCACCCCAGCATTTT. The rearrangement uses TRBV7-9 and TRBJ1-5; D unclear. Germline loops: CDR1 SEHNR, CDR2 FQNEAQ (reference sequence). The V and J ends lost 0 bases and 10 bases respectively, with 7 bases between them. This CDR3 has 12 residues.

This clone was seen more than once but under ten times. This chain links TRBV7-2 with TRBJ2-7; 8 bases align to TRBD1. The V gene's germline CDR1 is SGHTA and CDR2 FQGNSA. The V segment lost 5 bases and the J segment 2 bases; nucleotides outside the gene matches: 11. The CDR3 covers 16 residues. The CDR3 protein is CASSRRWAGGPYEQYF. The DNA of the CDR3 is TGTGCCAGCAGCCGCAGGTGGGCAGGGGGCCCCTACGAGCAGTACTTC.

This chain links TRBV5-1 with TRBJ2-1; 10 nucleotides line up with TRBD2. The V gene's germline CDR1 is SGHRS and CDR2 YFSETQ. The J segment lost 6 bases and the V segment lost 5 bases, leaving 8 bases of the junction unmatched. The CDR3 is 15 residues long. CDR3: CASSLKAGGINEQFF. The DNA for the CDR3 is TGCGCCAGCAGTTTGAAAGCGGGGGGGATCAATGAGCAGTTCTTC.

This clone was picked up a small number of times. The rearrangement joins TRBV10-3 to TRBJ1-1, with D possibly being TRBD1 (5 bases). CDR3 length: 15 residues. The V end lost 3 bases, the J end lost 3 bases, and 14 bases lay between the germline ends. CDR1 and CDR2 (germline): ENHRY, SYGVKD. The CDR3 region is CAISDPGGSDTEAFF. The CDR3 coding sequence is TGTGCCATCAGTGATCCCGGGGGGAGCGACACTGAAGCTTTCTTT.

V gene TRBV4-2 combines with J gene TRBJ1-1; D is unclear. The V end was cut by 4 bases, the J end by 6 bases, with 12 bases between. CDR1 LGHNA and CDR2 YNFKEQ come from the germline V gene. The CDR3 has 13 residues. The CDR3 DNA follows: TGTGCCAGCAGCCCCCGACTTAGTGCTGAAGCTTTCTTT. It specifies CASSPRLSAEAFF.

The chain couples TRBV7-9 to TRBJ2-7; the match to TRBD1 covers 8 bases. Germline lookup yields CDR1 SEHNR and CDR2 FQNEAQ (reference sequence). The V segment lost 4 bases and the J segment 2 bases; nucleotides outside the gene matches: 4. The CDR3 contains 14 residues. This CDR3 is CASSSPGQAYEQYF. CDR3 bases: TGTGCCAGCAGCTCCCCGGGACAGGCCTACGAGCAGTACTTC.

A note on this clone: This specimen includes other DNA sequences encoding the same CDR3. The chain has TRBV5-1 and TRBJ1-2; TRBD1 might be the D (6 bases). The CDR3 has 12 residues. Trimming pared 5 bases from V and 2 bases from J, leaving 7 bases between. Germline V gene lookup returns CDR1 SGHRS and CDR2 YFSETQ. DNA of the CDR3: TGCGCCAGCAGTAGGGGGAACTATGGCTACACCTTC. The encoded protein is CASSRGNYGYTF.

This rearrangement joins TRBV11-1 to TRBJ2-1, with 9 bases lining up with TRBD2. The germline V gene encodes CDR1 SGHAT and CDR2 FQDESV (reference sequence). The CDR3 covers 16 residues. The J segment lost 5 bases and the V segment lost 1 base, leaving 6 bases of the junction unmatched. In nucleotides, the CDR3 is TGTGCCAGCAGCTTAGTGCGAGCGGGGGGACACAATGAGCAGTTCTTC. Translating gives CASSLVRAGGHNEQFF.

The chain couples TRBV7-2 to TRBJ2-2; the D gene is possibly TRBD1 (6 bases). Germline V lookup: CDR1 SGHTA, CDR2 FQGNSA. CDR3 length equals 14 residues. V was cut by 6 bases and J by 3 bases, with 11 bases left in between. The CDR3 sequence: CASRPDSYTGELFF. The CDR3 nucleotides are TGTGCCAGCAGACCGGACAGCTACACCGGGGAGCTGTTTTTT.

The chain combines TRBV19 with TRBJ2-3, with 11 nucleotides matching TRBD1. Germline CDR1 is LNHDA and CDR2 is SQIVND (reference sequence). After removal of 6 bases from V and 8 bases from J, the junction contained 7 bases not matched to a gene. The CDR3 sequence is 14 residues long. This chain's CDR3 is CASSLGQGGGTQYF. In DNA form, the CDR3 reads TGTGCCAGTAGCTTGGGACAGGGGGGAGGTACGCAGTATTTT. Variable domain in full (rest from reference TRBV19 and TRBJ2-3): DGGITQSPKYLFRKEGQNVTLSCEQNLNHDAMYWYRQDPGQGLRLIYYSQIVNDFQKGDIAEGYSVSREKKESFPLTVTSAQKNPTAFYLCASSLGQGGGTQYFGPGTRLTVL.

This chain joins TRBV5-1 and TRBJ2-5, with TRBD2 identical over 12 bases. After removal of 4 bases from V and 1 base from J, the junction contained 5 bases not matched to a gene. Per germline, CDR1 SGHRS and CDR2 YFSETQ. The CDR3 loop spans 16 amino acids. CDR3 sequence: CASSRGLAGFQETQYF. For the CDR3, the DNA is TGCGCCAGCAGCCGCGGACTAGCGGGGTTCCAAGAGACCCAGTACTTC. Full variable domain (remainder filled in from reference TRBV5-1 and TRBJ2-5): KAGVTQTPRYLIKTRGQQVTLSCSPISGHRSVSWYQQTPGQGLQFLFEYFSETQRNKGNFPGRFSGRQFSNSRSEMNVSTLELGDSALYLCASSRGLAGFQETQYFGPGTRLLVL.